A selection of T cell receptor beta chains follows, all from one sample in a study of human T cells and chemical hapten exposure. TCRdb ran MiXCR on the RACE reads and lists one entry per CDR3 protein. The sample shows under 300,000 distinct CDR3 sequences, roughly 8.9% of them seen only once. The starting material was whole blood, obtained in connection with sensitization to the hapten diphenylcyclopropenone (DPC). The receptors originated from a woman aged 40 to 55 with alopecia areata. Some clones in this sample may be carry-over from other donors' samples. Both conserved end residues are part of each CDR3. Each record gives: V gene, J gene, clone size, D gene, CDR3 protein, CDR3 DNA. A D gene is named only where the DNA matches it firmly. The size field is filled for only some rows; it gives once, few, many or a size class.

TRBV20-1	TRBJ2-7	.	TRBD2	CSASRTSGRAEQYF	TGCAGTGCTAGCCGGACTAGCGGGAGAGCCGAGCAGTACTTC
TRBV4-3	TRBJ2-1	few	TRBD1	CASSTGVYNEQFF	TGCGCCAGCAGTACAGGGGTTTACAATGAGCAGTTCTTC
TRBV5-1	TRBJ2-3	.	TRBD2	CASSLSSGRGTDTQYF	TGCGCCAGCAGCTTGTCCAGCGGGAGGGGCACAGATACGCAGTATTTT
TRBV7-3	TRBJ2-7	few	TRBD2	CASSSGLAGAEQYF	TGTGCCAGCAGCTCGGGACTAGCGGGAGCCGAGCAGTACTTC
TRBV7-2	TRBJ2-7	few	.	CASSLGGGPAAYEQYF	TGTGCCAGCAGCTTAGGTGGGGGACCCGCGGCCTACGAGCAGTACTTC
TRBV5-4	TRBJ2-1	.	.	CASTVTAADHEQFF	TGTGCCAGCACCGTGACAGCCGCCGACCATGAGCAGTTCTTC
TRBV6-2/TRBV6-3	TRBJ2-1	few	.	CASSNPTERSSYNEQFF	TGTGCCAGCAGTAACCCCACGGAGCGGAGCTCCTACAATGAGCAGTTCTTC
TRBV10-3	TRBJ1-5	.	TRBD1	CAISEDRENQPQHF	TGTGCCATCAGTGAGGACAGGGAAAATCAGCCCCAGCATTTT
TRBV29-1	TRBJ2-3	many	.	CSVAGDTQYF	TGCAGCGTTGCCGGGGATACGCAGTATTTT
TRBV29-1	TRBJ2-1	many	.	CSVESPHGSSYNEQFF	TGCAGCGTTGAAAGCCCTCACGGGAGCTCCTACAATGAGCAGTTCTTC
TRBV11-2	TRBJ2-2	few	TRBD2	CGSSPSRGEGTGELFF	TGTGGCAGCAGCCCTAGTCGGGGGGAGGGCACCGGGGAGCTGTTTTTT
TRBV7-2	TRBJ2-2	.	.	CASSVQGGLNTGELFF	TGTGCCAGCAGTGTCCAGGGGGGACTGAACACCGGGGAGCTGTTTTTT
TRBV12-3/TRBV12-4	TRBJ2-3	many	.	CASREQGNAGWGTDTQYF	TGTGCCAGCAGGGAACAGGGGAACGCGGGATGGGGCACAGATACGCAGTATTTT
TRBV3-1	TRBJ2-5	.	.	CASSQSGVETQYF	TGTGCCAGCAGCCAATCGGGAGTAGAGACCCAGTACTTC
TRBV5-6	TRBJ2-6	few	.	CASSTGFAGANVLTF	TGTGCCAGCAGCACAGGGTTCGCTGGGGCCAACGTCCTGACTTTC
TRBV28	TRBJ2-7	.	TRBD2	CASSFGDGRKYEQYF	TGTGCCAGCAGTTTCGGTGACGGGAGGAAGTACGAGCAGTACTTC
TRBV12-3/TRBV12-4	TRBJ2-5	many	.	CASSFNQETQYF	TGTGCCAGCAGCTTCAACCAAGAGACCCAGTACTTC
TRBV7-9	TRBJ1-4	.	TRBD1	CASRLQTGSEKLFF	TGTGCCAGCAGACTCCAGACAGGGAGTGAAAAACTGTTTTTT
TRBV24-1	TRBJ2-3	many	TRBD2	CATSDPGGPAGGGDTQYF	TGTGCCACCAGTGATCCCGGGGGCCCAGCGGGAGGGGGAGATACGCAGTATTTT
TRBV28	TRBJ2-7	.	TRBD1	CASSPTWTGDSYEQYF	TGTGCCAGCAGTCCAACCTGGACAGGGGATTCCTACGAGCAGTACTTC
TRBV28	TRBJ1-2	few	.	CASRTRPNYGYTF	TGTGCCAGCAGGACCCGACCTAACTATGGCTACACCTTC
TRBV28	TRBJ1-2	few	TRBD1	CASSTRTGNYGYTF	TGTGCCAGCAGCACCCGGACAGGGAACTATGGCTACACCTTC
TRBV5-6	TRBJ1-5	many	TRBD1	CASSTGTGGNQPQHF	TGTGCCAGCAGCACCGGGACAGGGGGCAATCAGCCCCAGCATTTT
TRBV20-1	TRBJ2-1	.	.	CSARAYGGSYNEQFF	TGCAGTGCTAGGGCTTACGGCGGATCCTACAATGAGCAGTTCTTC
TRBV14	TRBJ2-2	many	.	CASSRQNTGELFF	TGTGCCAGCAGTAGACAGAACACCGGGGAGCTGTTTTTT
TRBV7-3	TRBJ2-1	.	.	CASSPGPSSSYNEQFF	TGTGCCAGCAGCCCAGGGCCTTCGAGCTCCTACAATGAGCAGTTCTTC
TRBV12-3/TRBV12-4	TRBJ1-1	few	TRBD1	CASSLPVRQGTEAFF	TGTGCCAGCAGTTTGCCAGTCCGACAGGGAACTGAAGCTTTCTTT
TRBV6-1	TRBJ2-5	.	.	CASSESLETQYF	TGTGCCAGCAGTGAGTCCCTAGAGACCCAGTACTTC
TRBV24-1	TRBJ2-3	few	.	CASSGRGPTDTQYF	TGTGCCTCCTCCGGGCGGGGCCCCACAGATACGCAGTATTTT
TRBV4-2	TRBJ1-3	few	.	CASSQDWTASGNTIYF	TGTGCCAGCAGCCAAGATTGGACAGCCTCTGGAAACACCATATATTTT
TRBV4-2	TRBJ2-3	many	.	CASSFQFPDSAADTQYF	TGTGCCAGCAGCTTTCAATTCCCGGACTCAGCAGCAGATACGCAGTATTTT
TRBV10-3	TRBJ1-2	few	.	CAISGTANYGYTF	TGTGCCATCAGTGGGACAGCCAACTATGGCTACACCTTC
TRBV19	TRBJ2-3	.	TRBD2	CASNPLAGGGYTDTQYF	TGTGCCAGTAACCCTCTAGCGGGAGGAGGATACACAGATACGCAGTATTTT
TRBV29-1	TRBJ1-1	many	.	CSVNADRRAFF	TGCAGCGTAAACGCAGACAGAAGGGCTTTCTTT
TRBV7-2	TRBJ1-5	.	.	CASSLELQAYSNQPQHF	TGTGCCAGCAGCTTAGAATTACAGGCCTATAGCAATCAGCCCCAGCATTTT
TRBV7-9	TRBJ1-3	.	.	CASRAYSGNTIYF	TGTGCCAGCAGGGCGTACTCTGGAAACACCATATATTTT
TRBV28	TRBJ2-3	.	.	CASSRASGVTDTQYF	TGTGCCAGCAGTAGAGCATCAGGGGTTACAGATACGCAGTATTTT
TRBV3-1	TRBJ2-3	.	.	CASSQFADTQYF	TGTGCCAGCAGCCAATTTGCAGATACGCAGTATTTT
TRBV20-1	TRBJ2-3	.	.	CSAIPGLEADTQYF	TGCAGTGCGATCCCGGGTCTCGAGGCAGATACGCAGTATTTT
TRBV6-6	TRBJ1-2	.	.	CATSTPGDNYGYTF	TGTGCCACTAGTACTCCCGGGGACAACTATGGCTACACCTTC
TRBV7-2	TRBJ1-2	many	.	CASSLEWAVNYGYTF	TGTGCCAGCAGCTTAGAATGGGCAGTGAACTATGGCTACACCTTC
TRBV12-3/TRBV12-4	TRBJ2-5	.	TRBD1	CASRQGAAETQYF	TGTGCCAGCAGGCAGGGGGCGGCGGAGACCCAGTACTTC
TRBV6-6	TRBJ2-3	.	TRBD1	CASRDTGGGGADTQYF	TGTGCCAGCAGGGATACAGGGGGCGGTGGCGCAGATACGCAGTATTTT
TRBV9	TRBJ1-3	few	.	CASSGRDNLRHFSGNTIYF	TGTGCCAGCAGCGGCAGGGACAACTTACGGCATTTCTCTGGAAACACCATATATTTT
TRBV10-3	TRBJ1-2	.	TRBD1	CAITGTGGFEGYTF	TGTGCCATCACCGGGACAGGAGGGTTTGAAGGCTACACCTTC
TRBV27	TRBJ1-6	.	.	CASSRWGNNSPLHF	TGTGCCAGCAGCCGGTGGGGGAACAATTCACCCCTCCACTTT
TRBV6-1	TRBJ2-1	many	TRBD2	CASRGLAGGNSYNEQFF	TGTGCCAGCAGGGGACTAGCGGGAGGAAACTCCTACAATGAGCAGTTCTTC
TRBV10-3	TRBJ2-4	few	.	CAISEAGTAQNIQYF	TGTGCCATCAGTGAGGCGGGAACGGCGCAAAACATTCAGTACTTC
TRBV7-3	TRBJ1-6	.	.	CASSREGGERSPLHF	TGTGCCAGCAGCCGGGAAGGGGGGGAAAGATCACCCCTCCACTTT
TRBV20-1	TRBJ2-1	few	TRBD2	CSGSIGLAGKYEQFF	TGCAGTGGCTCCATAGGGCTAGCGGGAAAGTATGAGCAGTTCTTC
TRBV4-2	TRBJ2-6	.	TRBD1	CASSQEGTGGAGANVLTF	TGTGCCAGCAGCCAAGAAGGGACAGGGGGCGCTGGGGCCAACGTCCTGACTTTC
TRBV3-1	TRBJ1-2	many	TRBD1	CASSQGTGVDGYTF	TGTGCCAGCAGCCAGGGGACAGGGGTGGATGGCTACACCTTC
TRBV13	TRBJ2-7	many	.	CASSPRDPYEQYF	TGTGCCAGCAGCCCCCGGGATCCCTACGAGCAGTACTTC
TRBV2	TRBJ2-2	many	.	CASSELRRVETGELFF	TGTGCCAGCAGTGAGCTTCGGAGGGTGGAGACCGGGGAGCTGTTTTTT
TRBV28	TRBJ1-1	few	.	CASRVTNTEAFF	TGTGCCAGCAGGGTGACGAACACTGAAGCTTTCTTT